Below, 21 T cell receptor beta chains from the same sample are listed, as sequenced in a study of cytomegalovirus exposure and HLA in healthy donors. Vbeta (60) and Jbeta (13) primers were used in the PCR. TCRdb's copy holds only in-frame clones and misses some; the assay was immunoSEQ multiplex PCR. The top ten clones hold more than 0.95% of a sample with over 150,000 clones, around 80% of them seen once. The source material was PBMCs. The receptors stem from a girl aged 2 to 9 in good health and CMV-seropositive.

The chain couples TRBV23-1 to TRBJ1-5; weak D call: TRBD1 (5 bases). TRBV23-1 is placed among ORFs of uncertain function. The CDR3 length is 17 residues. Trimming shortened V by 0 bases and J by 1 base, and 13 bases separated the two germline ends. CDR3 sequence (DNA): TGCGCCAGCAGTCAATCCCCCAGGGTAGGAAGCAATCAGCCCCAGCATTTT. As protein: CASSQSPRVGSNQPQHF.

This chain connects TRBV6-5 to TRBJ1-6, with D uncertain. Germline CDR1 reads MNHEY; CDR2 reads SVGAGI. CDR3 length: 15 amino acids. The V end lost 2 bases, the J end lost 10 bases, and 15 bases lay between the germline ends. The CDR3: CASSYGLGTRSPLHF. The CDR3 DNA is TGTGCCAGCAGTTACGGTTTGGGCACTCGGTCACCCCTCCACTTT.

CDR3 DNA sequence: TGTGCCAGCAGTGAAGCGCTTCGGGGAGGCGGGACCCAGTACTTC. It yields the protein CASSEALRGGGTQYF. V and J are TRBV2 and TRBJ2-5; D may be TRBD2 (6 bases). This CDR3 spans 15 amino acids. Germline V lookup: CDR1 SNHLY, CDR2 FYNNEI. V lost 0 bases and J lost 7, with 15 bases in between.

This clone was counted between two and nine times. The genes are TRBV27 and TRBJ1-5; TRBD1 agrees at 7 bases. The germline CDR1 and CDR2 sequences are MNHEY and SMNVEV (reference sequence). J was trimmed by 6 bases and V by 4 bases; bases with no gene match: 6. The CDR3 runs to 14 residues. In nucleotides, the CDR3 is TGTGCCAGCAGTTCGACAGGGTGGGGTCAGCCCCAGCATTTT. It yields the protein CASSSTGWGQPQHF.

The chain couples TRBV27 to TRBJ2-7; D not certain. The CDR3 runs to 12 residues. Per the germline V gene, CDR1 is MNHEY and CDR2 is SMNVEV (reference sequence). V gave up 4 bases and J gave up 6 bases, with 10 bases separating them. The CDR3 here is CASSYYMGEQYF. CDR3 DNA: TGTGCCAGCAGTTACTACATGGGCGAGCAGTACTTC.

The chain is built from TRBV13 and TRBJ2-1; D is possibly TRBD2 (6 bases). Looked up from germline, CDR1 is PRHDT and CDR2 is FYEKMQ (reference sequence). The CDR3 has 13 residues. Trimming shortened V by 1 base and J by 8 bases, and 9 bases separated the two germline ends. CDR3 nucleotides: TGTGCCAGCAGCTTAGTGAGCGGGTATGAGCAGTTCTTC. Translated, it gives CASSLVSGYEQFF.

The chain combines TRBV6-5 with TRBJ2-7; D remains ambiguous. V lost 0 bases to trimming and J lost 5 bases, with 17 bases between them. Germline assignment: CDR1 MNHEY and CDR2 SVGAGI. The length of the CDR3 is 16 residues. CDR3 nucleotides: TGTGCCAGCAGTTACTCGACTCGCCTCCTCGGCCACGAGCAGTACTTC. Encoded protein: CASSYSTRLLGHEQYF.

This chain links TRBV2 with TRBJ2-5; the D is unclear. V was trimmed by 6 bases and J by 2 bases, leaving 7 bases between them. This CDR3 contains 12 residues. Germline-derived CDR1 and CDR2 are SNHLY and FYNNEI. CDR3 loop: CASSKLQETQYF. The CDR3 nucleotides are TGTGCCAGCAGCAAGCTACAAGAGACCCAGTACTTC.

The CDR3 DNA sequence: TGTGCCAGCAGTGATCGGACAGCCAGCGGGAACACTGAAGCTTTCTTT. Amino acids: CASSDRTASGNTEAFF. The chain links TRBV6-1 to TRBJ1-1; TRBD1 might be the D (6 bases). The V end was cut by 3 bases, the J end by 1 base, with 15 bases between. CDR1 and CDR2 (germline): MNHNS, SASEGT. The CDR3 runs 16 residues.

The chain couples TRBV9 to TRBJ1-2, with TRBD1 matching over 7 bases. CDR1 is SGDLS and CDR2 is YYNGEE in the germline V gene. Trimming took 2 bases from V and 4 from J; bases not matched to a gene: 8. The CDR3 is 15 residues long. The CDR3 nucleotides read TGTGCCAGCAGCGTGACCCGGGACAGCATCTATGGCTACACCTTC. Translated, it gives CASSVTRDSIYGYTF.

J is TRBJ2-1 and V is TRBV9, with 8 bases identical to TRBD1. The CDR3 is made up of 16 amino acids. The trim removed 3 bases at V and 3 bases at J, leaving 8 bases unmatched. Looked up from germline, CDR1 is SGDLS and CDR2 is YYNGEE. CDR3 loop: CASSAQTGVIYNEQFF. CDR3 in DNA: TGTGCCAGCAGCGCCCAGACAGGGGTAATCTACAATGAGCAGTTCTTC. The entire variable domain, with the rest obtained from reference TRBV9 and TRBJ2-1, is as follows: DSGVTQTPKHLITATGQRVTLRCSPRSGDLSVYWYQQSLDQGLQFLIQYYNGEERAKGNILERFSAQQFPDLHSELNLSSLELGDSALYFCASSAQTGVIYNEQFFGPGTRLTVL.

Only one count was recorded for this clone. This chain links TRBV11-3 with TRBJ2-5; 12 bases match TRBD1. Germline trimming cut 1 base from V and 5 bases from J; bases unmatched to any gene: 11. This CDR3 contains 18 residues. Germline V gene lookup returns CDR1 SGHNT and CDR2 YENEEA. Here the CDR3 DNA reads TGTGCCAGCAGCTTAGGCCCCGGGGGACAGGGGGCCGTGGAGACCCAGTACTTC. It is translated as CASSLGPGGQGAVETQYF.

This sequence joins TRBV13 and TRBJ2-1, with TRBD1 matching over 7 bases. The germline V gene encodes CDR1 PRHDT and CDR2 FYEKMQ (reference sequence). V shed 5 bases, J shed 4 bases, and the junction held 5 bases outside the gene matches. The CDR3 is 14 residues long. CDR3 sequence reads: CASSPDRRYNEQFF. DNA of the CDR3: TGTGCCAGCAGCCCGGACAGGAGATACAATGAGCAGTTCTTC.

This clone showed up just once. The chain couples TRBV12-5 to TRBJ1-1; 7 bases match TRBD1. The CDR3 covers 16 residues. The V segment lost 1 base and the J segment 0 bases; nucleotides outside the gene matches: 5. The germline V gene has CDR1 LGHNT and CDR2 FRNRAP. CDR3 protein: CASGLGQGPVNTEAFF. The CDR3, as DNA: TGTGCTAGTGGTTTGGGACAGGGTCCCGTGAACACTGAAGCTTTCTTT.

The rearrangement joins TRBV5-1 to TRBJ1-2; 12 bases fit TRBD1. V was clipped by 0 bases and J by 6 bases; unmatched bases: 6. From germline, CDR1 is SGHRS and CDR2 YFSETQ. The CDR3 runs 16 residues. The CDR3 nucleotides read TGCGCCAGCAGCTTGGGGGGGACAGGGGGCTACGATGGCTACACCTTC. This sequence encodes CASSLGGTGGYDGYTF.

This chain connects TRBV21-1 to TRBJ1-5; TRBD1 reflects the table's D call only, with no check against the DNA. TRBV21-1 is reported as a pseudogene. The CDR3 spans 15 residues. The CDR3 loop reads CASSPLTGSNQPQHF. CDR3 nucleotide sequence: TGTGCCAGCTCACCACTGACAGGGAGCAATCAGCCCCAGCATTTT.

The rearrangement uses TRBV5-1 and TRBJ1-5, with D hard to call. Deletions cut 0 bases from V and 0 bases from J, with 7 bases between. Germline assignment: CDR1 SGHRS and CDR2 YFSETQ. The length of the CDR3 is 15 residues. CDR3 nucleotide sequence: TGCGCCAGCAGCTTGGGACTACCTAGCAATCAGCCCCAGCATTTT. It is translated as CASSLGLPSNQPQHF.

The CDR3 protein is CASRRVGGYTF. The CDR3 bases are TGTGCCAGCAGGAGGGTTGGTGGCTACACCTTC. The chain carries TRBV21-1 and TRBJ1-2. TRBV21-1 is a pseudogene segment. The CDR3 extends over 11 amino acids.

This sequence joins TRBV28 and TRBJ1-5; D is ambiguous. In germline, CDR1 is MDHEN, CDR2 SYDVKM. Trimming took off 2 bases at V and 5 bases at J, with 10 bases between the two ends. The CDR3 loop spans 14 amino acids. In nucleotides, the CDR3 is TGTGCCAGCAGTTTAAGGTACAGTGATCAGCCCCAGCATTTT. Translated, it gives CASSLRYSDQPQHF. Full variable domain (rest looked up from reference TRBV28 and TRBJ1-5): DVKVTQSSRYLVKRTGEKVFLECVQDMDHENMFWYRQDPGLGLRLIYFSYDVKMKEKGDIPEGYSVSREKKERFSLILESASTNQTSMYLCASSLRYSDQPQHFGDGTRLSIL.

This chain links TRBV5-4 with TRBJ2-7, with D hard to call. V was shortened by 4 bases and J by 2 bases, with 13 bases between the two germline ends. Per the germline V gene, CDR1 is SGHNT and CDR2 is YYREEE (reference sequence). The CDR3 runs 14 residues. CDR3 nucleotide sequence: TGTGCCAGCAGCCTGGACCAGTTTACCTACGAGCAGTACTTC. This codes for CASSLDQFTYEQYF.

The CDR3 protein is CASSTDRGGYTF. CDR3 sequence (DNA): TGCGCCAGCAGCACGGACAGGGGTGGCTACACCTTC. The genes are TRBV5-1 and TRBJ1-2; 9 bases align to TRBD1. Germline CDR1 and CDR2: SGHRS and YFSETQ. V shed 4 bases, J shed 7 bases, and the junction held 2 bases outside the gene matches. The CDR3 spans 12 residues.